The rows below give T cell receptor beta chains drawn from one sample of a study of cytomegalovirus exposure and HLA in healthy donors. Data came from immunoSEQ multiplex PCR; TCRdb stores just in-frame clones and leaves some out. The table records over 200,000 clones, about 79% of them present only once. Input material: PBMCs. The origin of the receptors is a male donor in good health and CMV-seronegative. Each CDR3 is given with its conserved first and last residue. A D gene is named only where the DNA matches it firmly. Size tells how often a clone was seen (once, few, many) or the class of an expanded clone, and some rows leave it out.

length | D | J | V | size | CDR3 | DNA
18 | - | TRBJ2-6 | TRBV5-4 | - | CASSLLLVPKSGANVLTF | TGTGCCAGCAGCCTATTATTGGTCCCGAAGTCTGGGGCCAACGTCCTGACTTTC
17 | TRBD2 | TRBJ2-7 | TRBV4-2 | - | CASSQGPLTSGSYEQYF | TGTGCCAGCAGCCAAGGTCCCCTGACTAGCGGGTCCTACGAGCAGTACTTC
16 | - | TRBJ1-6 | TRBV4-1 | - | CASSQVQGFGNSPLHF | TGCGCCAGCAGCCAAGTCCAGGGTTTCGGTAATTCACCCCTCCACTTT
12 | - | TRBJ1-5 | TRBV28 | - | CASSGGFQPQHF | TGTGCCAGCAGCGGTGGTTTTCAGCCCCAGCATTTT
16 | - | TRBJ1-3 | TRBV5-1 | - | CASSLGRGGSGNTIYF | TGCGCCAGCAGCTTGGGGCGTGGCGGCTCTGGAAACACCATATATTTT
19 | - | TRBJ2-1 | TRBV4-1 | once | CASSQSLGRADSPYNEQFF | TGCGCCAGCAGCCAAAGCCTGGGGCGCGCGGACAGTCCCTACAATGAGCAGTTCTTC
14 | - | TRBJ1-4 | TRBV18 | few | CASTSGAFGEKLFF | TGTGCCAGCACATCAGGGGCTTTTGGGGAAAAACTGTTTTTT
16 | TRBD1 | TRBJ2-3 | TRBV5-1 | - | CASEQTGTGDTDTQYF | TGCGCCAGCGAACAGACCGGGACAGGGGACACAGATACGCAGTATTTT
17 | TRBD1 | TRBJ2-5 | TRBV11-3 | - | CASSLVLTGTGEETQYF | TGTGCCAGCAGCTTAGTTCTAACCGGGACAGGGGAAGAGACCCAGTACTTC
17 | - | TRBJ2-1 | TRBV21-1 | - | CASVTSGGSSSYNEQFF | TGTGCCAGCGTTACTAGCGGGGGGTCGAGCTCCTACAATGAGCAGTTCTTC
14 | - | TRBJ2-7 | TRBV7-9 | - | CASSLVSGYDEQYF | TGTGCCAGCAGCTTAGTCTCAGGGTACGACGAGCAGTACTTC
14 | - | TRBJ2-1 | TRBV11-2 | - | CASSLGVSGQEQFF | TGTGCCAGCAGCTTAGGTGTATCGGGACAAGAGCAGTTCTTC
15 | - | TRBJ2-3 | TRBV29-1 | - | CSVVRATIFTDTQYF | TGCAGCGTTGTCAGGGCCACCATATTCACAGATACGCAGTATTTT
14 | TRBD2 | TRBJ2-7 | TRBV7-3 | once | CASSLSGSSYEQYF | TGTGCCAGCAGCCTTAGCGGGAGCTCCTACGAGCAGTACTTC
14 | - | TRBJ2-7 | TRBV5-6 | - | CASSFTGQLYEQYF | TGTGCCAGCAGCTTCACTGGACAGCTCTACGAGCAGTACTTC
20 | TRBD1 | TRBJ1-5 | TRBV7-8 | - | CASSPRKYDRGYRSNQPQHF | TGTGCCAGCAGCCCAAGGAAATACGACAGGGGTTACAGGAGCAATCAGCCCCAGCATTTT
14 | - | TRBJ1-1 | TRBV7-2 | - | CASSLERAGPGAFF | TGTGCCAGCAGCTTAGAAAGGGCAGGGCCTGGGGCTTTCTTT
16 | - | TRBJ1-1 | TRBV6-6 | - | CASSYPGNLFNTEAFF | TGTGCCAGCAGTTACCCGGGGAACCTCTTTAACACTGAAGCTTTCTTT
15 | - | TRBJ1-2 | TRBV7-8 | few | CASSPREGGREGYTF | TGTGCCAGCAGCCCGAGGGAGGGGGGAAGGGAGGGCTACACCTTC
17 | TRBD1 | TRBJ1-2 | TRBV27 | once | CASSLMGGLTGNDGYTF | TGTGCCAGCAGTTTGATGGGGGGACTGACAGGGAACGATGGCTACACCTTC
13 | - | TRBJ2-7 | TRBV30 | - | CAWRETVTYEQYF | TGTGCCTGGAGGGAGACTGTCACCTACGAGCAGTACTTC
15 | - | TRBJ1-5 | TRBV7-9 | - | CASSPWAGGNQPQHF | TGTGCCAGCAGCCCCTGGGCAGGGGGCAATCAGCCCCAGCATTTT
11 | - | TRBJ2-7 | TRBV5-3 | - | CARSTAYEQYF | TGTGCCAGAAGCACGGCCTACGAGCAGTACTTC
14 | - | TRBJ2-1 | TRBV7-9 | few | CASSLVGGNNEQFF | TGTGCCAGCAGCTTAGTAGGGGGAAACAATGAGCAGTTCTTC
15 | TRBD2 | TRBJ2-1 | TRBV30 | - | CAWSVIAGGFNEQFF | TGTGCCTGGAGTGTAATAGCGGGAGGCTTCAATGAGCAGTTCTTC
16 | TRBD2 | TRBJ2-2 | TRBV28 | - | CASSFSGLAGIGELFF | TGTGCCAGCAGTTTCTCGGGACTAGCGGGAATCGGGGAGCTGTTTTTT
15 | - | TRBJ2-3 | TRBV4-1 | - | CASSHRAAGEDTQYF | TGCGCCAGCAGCCACCGGGCCGCCGGGGAAGATACGCAGTATTTT
15 | - | TRBJ2-3 | TRBV6-5 | - | CASSYATGAGRTQYF | TGTGCCAGCAGTTACGCGACAGGGGCCGGGAGGACGCAGTATTTT
15 | - | TRBJ2-4 | TRBV9 | - | CASSVDALVINIQYF | TGTGCCAGCAGCGTAGATGCCCTAGTAATAAACATTCAGTACTTC
11 | - | TRBJ1-2 | TRBV21-1 | - | CASSGYYGYTF | TGTGCCAGCTCAGGGTACTATGGCTACACCTTC
14 | - | TRBJ1-2 | TRBV5-1 | - | CASSLGQANYGYTF | TGCGCCAGCAGCTTGGGCCAGGCGAACTATGGCTACACCTTC
15 | TRBD2 | TRBJ2-3 | TRBV7-9 | - | CASSFLAGSTDTQYF | TGTGCCAGCAGCTTCTTAGCGGGGAGCACAGATACGCAGTATTTT
14 | - | TRBJ1-2 | TRBV6-5 | - | CASSYSDSHYGYTF | TGTGCCAGCAGTTACTCGGACAGTCACTATGGCTACACCTTC
11 | - | TRBJ1-2 | TRBV20-1 | - | CSAAGRRGYTF | TGCAGTGCTGCGGGACGGCGGGGCTACACCTTC
15 | - | TRBJ2-4 | TRBV5-4 | - | CASSLSRGAKNIQYF | TGTGCCAGCAGCTTGTCCAGGGGCGCCAAAAACATTCAGTACTTC
14 | - | TRBJ1-2 | TRBV7-2 | - | CASSLSREHYGYTF | TGTGCCAGCAGCTTATCTCGGGAGCACTATGGCTACACCTTC
13 | - | TRBJ1-5 | TRBV7-2 | - | CASSRTNYQPQHF | TGTGCCAGCAGCCGCACAAATTATCAGCCCCAGCATTTT
14 | - | TRBJ2-7 | TRBV10-3 | once | CAISVTGVSYEQYF | TGTGCCATCAGTGTAACAGGCGTCTCCTACGAGCAGTACTTC
16 | - | TRBJ1-4 | TRBV6-5 | few | CASSYSWGGGYEKLFF | TGTGCCAGCAGTTACTCCTGGGGCGGGGGGTATGAAAAACTGTTTTTT
17 | - | TRBJ2-1 | TRBV25-1 | - | CASSSLGAIRSYNEQFF | TGTGCCAGCAGCAGCCTGGGGGCAATTAGGTCCTACAATGAGCAGTTCTTC
11 | TRBD1 | TRBJ1-4 | TRBV19 | - | CASRDRGALFF | TGTGCCAGTAGGGACAGGGGAGCACTGTTTTTT
12 | - | TRBJ1-5 | TRBV28 | - | CASSLYFAPQHF | TGTGCCAGCAGTTTATACTTCGCGCCCCAGCATTTT
13 | - | TRBJ1-1 | TRBV7-9 | - | CSSSTGMNTEAFF | TGTTCCTCCTCTACAGGGATGAACACTGAAGCTTTCTTT
14 | TRBD1 | TRBJ1-5 | TRBV6-5 | - | CASSRTGVNQPQHF | TGTGCCAGCAGTCGGACAGGGGTTAATCAGCCCCAGCATTTT
16 | TRBD1 | TRBJ1-1 | TRBV7-2 | - | CASSSRAGGSGTEAFF | TGTGCCAGCAGCTCCAGGGCAGGGGGCTCCGGCACTGAAGCTTTCTTT
13 | - | TRBJ2-7 | TRBV5-1 | - | CASSLSGAYEQYF | TGCGCCAGCAGCTTATCGGGGGCCTACGAGCAGTACTTC
13 | - | TRBJ1-2 | TRBV28 | - | CASRTSTGYGYTF | TGTGCCAGCAGAACTTCGACTGGCTATGGCTACACCTTC
15 | TRBD1 | TRBJ1-5 | TRBV9 | once | CASSVGDRINQPQHF | TGTGCCAGCAGCGTAGGGGACAGGATTAATCAGCCCCAGCATTTT
16 | TRBD1 | TRBJ1-2 | TRBV19 | - | CASSSRTAGQGHDYTF | TGTGCCAGTAGTTCCCGAACTGCCGGACAGGGTCATGACTACACCTTC
12 | TRBD1 | TRBJ1-5 | TRBV30 | - | CAGEVGGQPQHF | TGTGCCGGGGAGGTAGGGGGCCAGCCCCAGCATTTT
14 | - | TRBJ2-1 | TRBV18 | - | CASSPPDTYNEQFF | TGTGCCAGCTCACCACCGGACACCTACAATGAGCAGTTCTTC
14 | - | TRBJ2-2 | TRBV29-1 | - | CSVVRGGNVGELFF | TGCAGCGTTGTGAGAGGGGGTAACGTCGGGGAGCTGTTTTTT
14 | - | TRBJ1-2 | TRBV6-5 | - | CASSNPGHLYGYTF | TGTGCCAGCAGTAATCCGGGACACCTCTATGGCTACACCTTC
13 | TRBD1 | TRBJ2-7 | TRBV30 | - | CAWGGTGSYEQYF | TGTGCCTGGGGGGGGACAGGCTCCTACGAGCAGTACTTC
17 | TRBD1 | TRBJ1-4 | TRBV7-9 | few | CSSSSPKRQGSNEKLFF | TGTTCCAGCAGCTCGCCGAAAAGACAGGGTTCTAATGAAAAACTGTTTTTT
16 | TRBD2 | TRBJ2-5 | TRBV4-3 | - | CASSQGTSGSRETQYF | TGCGCCAGCAGCCAGGGAACTAGCGGGAGCCGAGAGACCCAGTACTTC
18 | TRBD1 | TRBJ1-5 | TRBV7-6 | - | CASSLETGESWRNQPQHF | TGTGCCAGCAGCTTAGAAACAGGGGAGTCTTGGCGCAATCAGCCCCAGCATTTT